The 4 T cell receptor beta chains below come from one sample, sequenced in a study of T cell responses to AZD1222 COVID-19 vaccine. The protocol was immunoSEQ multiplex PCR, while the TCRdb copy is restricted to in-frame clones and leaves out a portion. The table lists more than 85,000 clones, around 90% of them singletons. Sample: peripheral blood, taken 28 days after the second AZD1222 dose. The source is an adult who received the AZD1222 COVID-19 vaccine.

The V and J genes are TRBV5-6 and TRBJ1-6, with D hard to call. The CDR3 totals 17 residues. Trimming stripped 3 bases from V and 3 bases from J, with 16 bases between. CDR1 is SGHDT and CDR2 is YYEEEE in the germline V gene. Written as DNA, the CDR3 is TGTGCCAGCAGCTCGACGATGGGCGGCTTCTATAATTCACCCCTCCACTTT. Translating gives CASSSTMGGFYNSPLHF.

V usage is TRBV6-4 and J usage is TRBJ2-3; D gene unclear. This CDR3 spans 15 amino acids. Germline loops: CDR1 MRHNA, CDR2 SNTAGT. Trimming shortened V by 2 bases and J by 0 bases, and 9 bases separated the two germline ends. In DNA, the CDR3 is TGTGCCAGCAGTGACGTTGCGGAGAGCACAGATACGCAGTATTTT. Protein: CASSDVAESTDTQYF.

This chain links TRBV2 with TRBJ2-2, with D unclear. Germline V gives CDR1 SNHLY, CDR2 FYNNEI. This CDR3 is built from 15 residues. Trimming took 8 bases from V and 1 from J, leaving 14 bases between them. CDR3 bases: TGTGCCAGCGGTGCCTTGGCAGGGAACACCGGGGAGCTGTTTTTT. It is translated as CASGALAGNTGELFF.

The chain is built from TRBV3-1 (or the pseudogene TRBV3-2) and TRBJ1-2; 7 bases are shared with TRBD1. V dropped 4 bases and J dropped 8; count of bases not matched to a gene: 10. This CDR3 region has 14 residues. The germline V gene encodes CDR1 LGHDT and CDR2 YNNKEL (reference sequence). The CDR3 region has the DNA TGTGCCAGCAGCCCGGGCGGGACAGCTAAAGGCTACACCTTC. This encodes CASSPGGTAKGYTF.